A single sample is the source of the 10 T cell receptor beta chains below, sequenced in a study of identical twins. Each CDR3 protein is one row after TCRdb ran MiXCR on the 5' RACE reads. The sample gives about 1.7 million distinct CDR3 sequences, about 32% of which show up once; around 0.3% is in the top ten. The sequencing input was cord blood. These TCRs come from a newborn girl in good health.

This clonotype has only a few counts. The chain joins TRBV24-1 to TRBJ2-3; no reliable D call. Trimming cost V 0 bases and J 6 bases, with 6 bases left between them. This CDR3 has 13 residues. CDR1 is KGHDR and CDR2 is SFDVKD in the germline V gene. The CDR3 is CATSDLLSDTQYF. For the CDR3, the DNA is TGTGCCACCAGTGATTTGCTCTCGGATACGCAGTATTTT.

This clonotype came up a few times. The chain uses TRBV28 and TRBJ1-1, with a weak D call TRBD1 (5 bases). Germline CDR1 MDHEN, CDR2 SYDVKM. The CDR3 spans 18 residues. V lost 5 bases and J lost 1, with 23 bases in between. For the CDR3, the DNA is TGTGCCAGCAGTCCTTTGGGGGGTGGGGGGAAAGAGAACACTGAAGCTTTCTTT. Its protein product is CASSPLGGGGKENTEAFF.

The rearrangement joins TRBV3-1 to TRBJ1-2; 8 nucleotides match TRBD1. Germline CDR1 LGHDT, CDR2 YNNKEL (reference sequence). There are 14 residues in the CDR3. After removal of 1 base from V and 4 bases from J, the junction contained 2 bases not matched to a gene. CDR3 nucleotides: TGTGCCAGCAGCCAAGCGGACAGGGCCTATGGCTACACCTTC. Translation gives CASSQADRAYGYTF. Full variable domain (missing parts from reference TRBV3-1 and TRBJ1-2): DTAVSQTPKYLVTQMGNDKSIKCEQNLGHDTMYWYKQDSKKFLKIMFSYNNKELIINETVPNRFSPKSPDKAHLNLHINSLELGDSAVYFCASSQADRAYGYTFGSGTRLTVV.

This clonotype has only a few counts. The rearrangement joins TRBV6-6 to TRBJ2-1; 9 positions match TRBD2. The closer fit of TRBJ2-7 to the DNA end suggests the J call may be wrong. Germline V gives CDR1 MNHNY, CDR2 SVGAGI (reference sequence). The CDR3 runs to 15 residues. The CDR3 region is CASSSTSGTYNEQYF. CDR3 in DNA: TGTGCCAGCAGTTCGACTAGCGGTACCTACAATGAGCAGTACTTC.

This chain links TRBV5-1 with TRBJ2-6, with a weak D call TRBD2 (5 bases). CDR1 and CDR2 from the germline V gene are SGHRS and YFSETQ. With 3 bases removed from V and 4 bases from J, the gap between germline ends came to 17 bases. The CDR3 contains 17 residues. The CDR3, as DNA: TGCGCCAGCAGCTCGGGAATTCCCCTTGCCGGGGCCAACGTCCTGACTTTC. It codes for CASSSGIPLAGANVLTF.

The chain joins TRBV6-1 to TRBJ2-5, with D hard to call. V was clipped by 8 bases and J by 5 bases, with 12 bases between them. Germline V gene sequence: CDR1 MNHNS, CDR2 SASEGT. CDR3 length equals 12 residues. The DNA for the CDR3 is TGTGCCAGCTGTCGTAGTTGGGAGACCCAGTACTTC. This translates into CASCRSWETQYF.

This clonotype came up a few times. The rearrangement joins TRBV20-1 to TRBJ2-5, with 8 bases lining up with TRBD2. The CDR3 runs to 13 residues. V gave up 0 bases and J gave up 7 bases; unmatched junction bases: 4. The germline CDR1 and CDR2 sequences are DFQATT and SNEGSKA (reference sequence). The CDR3, as DNA: TGCAGTGCTAGAGAGACGGGGGGGGCGACCCAGTACTTC. Translating it yields CSARETGGATQYF.

This chain connects TRBV4-1 to TRBJ2-1; the D is unclear. The ends were cut back, 2 bases at V and 5 bases at J, with 7 bases in the middle. This CDR3 has 13 residues. Germline V lookup: CDR1 MGHRA, CDR2 YSYEKL. The CDR3 protein is CASSQLNHNEQFF. In DNA, the CDR3 is TGCGCCAGCAGCCAACTCAACCACAATGAGCAGTTCTTC.

This clonotype appeared a few times. The chain recombines TRBV5-1 with TRBJ2-7, with 8 nucleotides matching TRBD1. CDR3 length: 15 residues. V lost 2 bases to trimming and J lost 3 bases; unmatched junction nucleotides: 7. Per the germline V gene, CDR1 is SGHRS and CDR2 is YFSETQ. The CDR3 protein is CASSFVTGVSYEQYF. The CDR3, as DNA: TGCGCCAGCAGCTTCGTGACAGGGGTAAGCTACGAGCAGTACTTC.

This clonotype was observed a few times. This chain links TRBV5-1 with TRBJ1-1; 11 bases line up with TRBD1. Per germline, CDR1 SGHRS and CDR2 YFSETQ. The V segment lost 8 bases and the J segment 1 base; nucleotides outside the gene matches: 10. The CDR3 sequence is 16 residues long. The CDR3 sequence: CASRTGTGGGNTEAFF. DNA of the CDR3: TGCGCCAGTCGAACCGGGACAGGGGGAGGGAACACTGAAGCTTTCTTT. Filled out from reference TRBV5-1 and TRBJ1-1, the complete variable domain reads KAGVTQTPRYLIKTRGQQVTLSCSPISGHRSVSWYQQTPGQGLQFLFEYFSETQRNKGNFPGRFSGRQFSNSRSEMNVSTLELGDSALYLCASRTGTGGGNTEAFFGQGTRLTVV.